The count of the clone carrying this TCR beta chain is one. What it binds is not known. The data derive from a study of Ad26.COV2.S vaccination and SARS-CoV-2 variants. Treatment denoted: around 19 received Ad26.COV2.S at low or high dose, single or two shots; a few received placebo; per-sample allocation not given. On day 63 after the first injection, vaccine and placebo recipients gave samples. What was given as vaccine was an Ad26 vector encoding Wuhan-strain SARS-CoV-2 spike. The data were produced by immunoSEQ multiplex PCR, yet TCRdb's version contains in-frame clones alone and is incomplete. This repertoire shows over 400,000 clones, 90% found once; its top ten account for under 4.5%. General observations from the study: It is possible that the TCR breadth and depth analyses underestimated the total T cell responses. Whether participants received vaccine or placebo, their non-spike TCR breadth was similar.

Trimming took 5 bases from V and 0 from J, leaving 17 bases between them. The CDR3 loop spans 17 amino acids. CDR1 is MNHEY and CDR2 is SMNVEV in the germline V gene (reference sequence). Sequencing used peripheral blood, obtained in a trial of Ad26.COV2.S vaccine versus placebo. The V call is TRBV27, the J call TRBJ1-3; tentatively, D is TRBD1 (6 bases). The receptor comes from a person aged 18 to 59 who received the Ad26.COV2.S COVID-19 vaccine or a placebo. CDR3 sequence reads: CASSPHPDRDSGNTIYF. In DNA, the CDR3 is TGTGCCAGCAGTCCCCACCCGGACAGAGACTCTGGAAACACCATATATTTT.